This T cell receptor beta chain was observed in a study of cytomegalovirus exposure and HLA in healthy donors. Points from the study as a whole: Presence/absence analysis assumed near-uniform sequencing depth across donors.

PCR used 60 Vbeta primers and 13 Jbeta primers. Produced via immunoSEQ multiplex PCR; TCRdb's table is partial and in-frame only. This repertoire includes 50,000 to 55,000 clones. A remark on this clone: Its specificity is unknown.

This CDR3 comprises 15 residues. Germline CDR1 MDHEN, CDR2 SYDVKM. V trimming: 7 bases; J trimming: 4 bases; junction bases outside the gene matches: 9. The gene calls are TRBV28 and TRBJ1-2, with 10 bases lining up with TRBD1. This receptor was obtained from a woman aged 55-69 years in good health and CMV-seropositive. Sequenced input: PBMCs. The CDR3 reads CASTAPTGGVYGYTF. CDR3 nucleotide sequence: TGTGCCAGCACTGCCCCGACAGGGGGCGTCTATGGCTACACCTTC.